Listed below are T cell receptor beta chains from one sample, sequenced in a study of blood T cell repertoires in COVID-19. The method was immunoSEQ multiplex PCR; TCRdb's version includes in-frame clones alone and lacks a portion of them. This table holds 250,000 to 300,000 clones, over 75% found once. The specimen sequenced was PBMCs or T cells enriched from blood (not recorded which). These receptors were obtained from a woman between 50 and 59 years old who had recovered from COVID-19. The CDR3 runs from the conserved cysteine through the conserved F or W. Fields, in order: V gene, clone size, J gene, D gene, CDR3 DNA, CDR3 protein. A D gene is named only where the DNA matches it firmly. The size field is filled for only some rows; it gives once, few, many or a size class.

v_call: TRBV27; clone_size: .; j_call: TRBJ1-5; d_call: .; cdr3_nt: TGTGCCAGCAGTTTGAGTAGCAATCAGCCCCAGCATTTT; cdr3_aa: CASSLSSNQPQHF
v_call: TRBV5-1; clone_size: once; j_call: TRBJ2-5; d_call: .; cdr3_nt: TGCGCCAGCAGCTTGACGGGCAGGACTCAAGAGACCCAGTACTTC; cdr3_aa: CASSLTGRTQETQYF
v_call: TRBV29-1; clone_size: .; j_call: TRBJ2-1; d_call: TRBD1; cdr3_nt: TGCAGCGTTGGACAGGGGGTGCACAATGAGCAGTTCTTC; cdr3_aa: CSVGQGVHNEQFF
v_call: TRBV18; clone_size: .; j_call: TRBJ2-1; d_call: TRBD2; cdr3_nt: TGTGCCAGCTCGTTCGGACTAGCGGGAGATGAGCAGTTCTTC; cdr3_aa: CASSFGLAGDEQFF
v_call: TRBV13; clone_size: once; j_call: TRBJ1-2; d_call: .; cdr3_nt: TGTGCCAGCAGTAAAACAGACTATGGCTACACCTTC; cdr3_aa: CASSKTDYGYTF
v_call: TRBV5-1; clone_size: .; j_call: TRBJ1-4; d_call: .; cdr3_nt: TGCGCCAGCAGCTTAGGAGGCGGGGCTAGTGAAAAACTGTTTTTT; cdr3_aa: CASSLGGGASEKLFF
v_call: TRBV30; clone_size: .; j_call: TRBJ2-2; d_call: .; cdr3_nt: TGTGCCTCCCGTGACACCTTCACCGGGGAGCTGTTTTTT; cdr3_aa: CASRDTFTGELFF
v_call: TRBV7-8; clone_size: .; j_call: TRBJ2-3; d_call: TRBD1; cdr3_nt: TGTGCCAGCAGTTCAACCGGGACAGGGGGCCCAGATACGCAGTATTTT; cdr3_aa: CASSSTGTGGPDTQYF
v_call: TRBV5-1; clone_size: few; j_call: TRBJ2-2; d_call: TRBD2; cdr3_nt: TGCGCCAGCAGCCTCCAGACTAGCGGGAGAAACACCGGGGAGCTGTTTTTT; cdr3_aa: CASSLQTSGRNTGELFF
v_call: TRBV18; clone_size: few; j_call: TRBJ1-1; d_call: .; cdr3_nt: TGTGCCAGCTCACCGCTACCCTACACTGAAGCTTTCTTT; cdr3_aa: CASSPLPYTEAFF
v_call: TRBV10-3; clone_size: .; j_call: TRBJ2-7; d_call: TRBD2; cdr3_nt: TGTGCCATCAGTGAGTCGGCACTAGCGGGAGCGTACTCCTACGAGCAGTACTTC; cdr3_aa: CAISESALAGAYSYEQYF
v_call: TRBV7-2; clone_size: .; j_call: TRBJ2-7; d_call: TRBD1; cdr3_nt: TGTGCCAGCAGCTCTGACAGGGTTTTCATTAACTACGAGCAGTACTTC; cdr3_aa: CASSSDRVFINYEQYF
v_call: TRBV6-5; clone_size: .; j_call: TRBJ2-2; d_call: .; cdr3_nt: TGTGCCAGCAGTTACCAAGGACACAGGTCCGGGGAGCTGTTTTTT; cdr3_aa: CASSYQGHRSGELFF
v_call: TRBV28; clone_size: .; j_call: TRBJ1-5; d_call: .; cdr3_nt: TGTGCCAGCATCAAGGGGGGGACAAAAGGCAATCAGCCCCAGCATTTT; cdr3_aa: CASIKGGTKGNQPQHF
v_call: TRBV19; clone_size: .; j_call: TRBJ2-7; d_call: .; cdr3_nt: TGTGCCAGTCGAAAAACTACAGGTACCTACGAGCAGTACTTC; cdr3_aa: CASRKTTGTYEQYF
v_call: TRBV6-4; clone_size: few; j_call: TRBJ2-1; d_call: TRBD2; cdr3_nt: TGTGCCAGCAGTGACGGTTCTAGGGACTACAACAATGAGCAGTTCTTC; cdr3_aa: CASSDGSRDYNNEQFF
v_call: TRBV5-6; clone_size: .; j_call: TRBJ2-5; d_call: TRBD2; cdr3_nt: TGTGCCAGCAGCTTCCCGGGACTAGCGCAAGAGACCCAGTACTTC; cdr3_aa: CASSFPGLAQETQYF
v_call: TRBV28; clone_size: once; j_call: TRBJ2-7; d_call: .; cdr3_nt: TGTGCCAGCAGTTTATCCCCTCTCTACGAGCAGTACTTC; cdr3_aa: CASSLSPLYEQYF
v_call: TRBV7-9; clone_size: few; j_call: TRBJ2-1; d_call: TRBD1; cdr3_nt: TGTGCCATCGAGAGACAGGGGTCGTCCTACAATGAGCAGTTCTTC; cdr3_aa: CAIERQGSSYNEQFF
v_call: TRBV5-1; clone_size: .; j_call: TRBJ1-4; d_call: .; cdr3_nt: TGCGCCAGCAGCTTGTCGACAGCCCAAAATGAAAAACTGTTTTTT; cdr3_aa: CASSLSTAQNEKLFF
v_call: TRBV3-1/TRBV3-2; clone_size: .; j_call: TRBJ1-5; d_call: .; cdr3_nt: TGTGCCAGCAGCCAAGACGGAGTCAATCAGCCCCAGCATTTT; cdr3_aa: CASSQDGVNQPQHF
v_call: TRBV2; clone_size: once; j_call: TRBJ1-1; d_call: TRBD1; cdr3_nt: TGTGCCAGCGGACAGGGTTGGGGGGCTGAAGCTTTCTTT; cdr3_aa: CASGQGWGAEAFF
v_call: TRBV29-1; clone_size: .; j_call: TRBJ2-5; d_call: TRBD2; cdr3_nt: TGCAGCGTTGGGCGGGAGGGGGAGACCCAGTACTTC; cdr3_aa: CSVGREGETQYF
v_call: TRBV29-1; clone_size: few; j_call: TRBJ2-5; d_call: .; cdr3_nt: TGCAGCGTTGAAGGCGGGACAGCGGAGGAGACCCAGTACTTC; cdr3_aa: CSVEGGTAEETQYF
v_call: TRBV5-8; clone_size: .; j_call: TRBJ1-5; d_call: .; cdr3_nt: TGTGCCAGCAGCTCCCGGGGACTGCCCTATCAGCCCCAGCATTTT; cdr3_aa: CASSSRGLPYQPQHF
v_call: TRBV10-3; clone_size: .; j_call: TRBJ1-1; d_call: .; cdr3_nt: TGTGCCATCAGTGGACGTCGGGGGGCCAGCGATGAAGCTTTCTTT; cdr3_aa: CAISGRRGASDEAFF
v_call: TRBV23-1; clone_size: .; j_call: TRBJ1-1; d_call: .; cdr3_nt: TGCGCCAGCAGTCAAAATAAACAGGGAATCTCTGAAGCTTTCTTT; cdr3_aa: CASSQNKQGISEAFF
v_call: TRBV27; clone_size: .; j_call: TRBJ1-1; d_call: .; cdr3_nt: TGTGCCAGCAGTTTGACAAGGAACACTGAAGCTTTCTTT; cdr3_aa: CASSLTRNTEAFF
v_call: TRBV5-6; clone_size: .; j_call: TRBJ2-6; d_call: TRBD2; cdr3_nt: TGTGCCAGCAGGCGGTACGGGGGGAGCTCTGGGGCCAACGTCCTGACTTTC; cdr3_aa: CASRRYGGSSGANVLTF
v_call: TRBV5-1; clone_size: .; j_call: TRBJ2-3; d_call: TRBD1; cdr3_nt: TGCGCCAGCAGCTTGGCAGGGGGCCAGGTAGATACGCAGTATTTT; cdr3_aa: CASSLAGGQVDTQYF
v_call: TRBV4-1; clone_size: .; j_call: TRBJ2-4; d_call: .; cdr3_nt: TGCGCCAGCAGCCAAGATCCCCCCGCAGGACTAGCCAAAAACATTCAGTACTTC; cdr3_aa: CASSQDPPAGLAKNIQYF
v_call: TRBV10-1; clone_size: .; j_call: TRBJ2-5; d_call: TRBD2; cdr3_nt: TGCGCCAGCAGTGCCGGCCTAGCGGAAGAGACCCAGTACTTC; cdr3_aa: CASSAGLAEETQYF
v_call: TRBV7-9; clone_size: .; j_call: TRBJ2-1; d_call: TRBD2; cdr3_nt: TGTGCCAGCAGCTTGTTAGCGGGAGAGAATGAGCAGTTCTTC; cdr3_aa: CASSLLAGENEQFF
v_call: TRBV5-5; clone_size: .; j_call: TRBJ2-2; d_call: .; cdr3_nt: TGTGCCAGCAGCCCATGGACGTCGGGGACCGGGGAGCTGTTTTTT; cdr3_aa: CASSPWTSGTGELFF